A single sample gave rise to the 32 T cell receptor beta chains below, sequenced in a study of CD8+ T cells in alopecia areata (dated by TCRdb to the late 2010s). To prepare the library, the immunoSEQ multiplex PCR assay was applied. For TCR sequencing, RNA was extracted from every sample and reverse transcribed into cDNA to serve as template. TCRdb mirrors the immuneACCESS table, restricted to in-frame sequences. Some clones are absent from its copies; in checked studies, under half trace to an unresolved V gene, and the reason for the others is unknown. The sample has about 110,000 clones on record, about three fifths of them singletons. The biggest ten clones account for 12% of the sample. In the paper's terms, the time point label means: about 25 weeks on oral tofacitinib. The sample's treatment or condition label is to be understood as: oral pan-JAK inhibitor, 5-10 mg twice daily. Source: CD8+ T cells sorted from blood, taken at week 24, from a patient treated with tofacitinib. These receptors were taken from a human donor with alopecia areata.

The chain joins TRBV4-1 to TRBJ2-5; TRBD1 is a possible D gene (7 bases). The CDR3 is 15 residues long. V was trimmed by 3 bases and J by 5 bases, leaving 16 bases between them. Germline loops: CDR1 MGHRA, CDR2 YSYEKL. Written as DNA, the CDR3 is TGCGCCAGCAGCCACACGGGGGACAGCTTTGAGACCCAGTACTTC. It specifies CASSHTGDSFETQYF.

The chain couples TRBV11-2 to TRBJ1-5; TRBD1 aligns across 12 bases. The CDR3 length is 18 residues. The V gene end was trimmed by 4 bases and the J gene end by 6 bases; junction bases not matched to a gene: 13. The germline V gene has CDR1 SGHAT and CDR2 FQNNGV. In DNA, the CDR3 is TGTGCCAGCAGCTCCTACAGACCGGGACAGGGGGCTGTTCAGCCCCAGCATTTT. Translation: CASSSYRPGQGAVQPQHF.

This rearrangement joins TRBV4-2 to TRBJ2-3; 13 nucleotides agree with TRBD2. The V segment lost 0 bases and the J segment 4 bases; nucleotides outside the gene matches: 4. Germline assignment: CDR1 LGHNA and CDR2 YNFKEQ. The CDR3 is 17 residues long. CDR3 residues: CASSQDGTSGESDTQYF. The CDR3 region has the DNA TGTGCCAGCAGCCAAGATGGGACTAGCGGGGAGTCAGATACGCAGTATTTT.

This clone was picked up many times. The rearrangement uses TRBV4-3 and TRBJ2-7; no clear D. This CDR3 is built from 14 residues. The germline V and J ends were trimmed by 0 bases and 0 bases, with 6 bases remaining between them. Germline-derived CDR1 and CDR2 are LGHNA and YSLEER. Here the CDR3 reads CASSQDQSSYEQYF. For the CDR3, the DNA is TGCGCCAGCAGCCAAGATCAGAGCTCCTACGAGCAGTACTTC.

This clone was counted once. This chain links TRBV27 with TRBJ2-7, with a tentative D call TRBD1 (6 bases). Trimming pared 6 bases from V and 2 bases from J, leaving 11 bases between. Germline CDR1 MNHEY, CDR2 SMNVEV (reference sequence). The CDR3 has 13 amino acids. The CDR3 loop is CASSFGQTYEQYF. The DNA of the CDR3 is TGTGCCAGCAGCTTCGGACAGACCTACGAGCAGTACTTC.

DNA of the CDR3: TGTGCCAGCAGCCGGGACAGGGGGCCGGATAATTCACCCCTCCACTTT. This sequence encodes CASSRDRGPDNSPLHF. The chain uses TRBV13 and TRBJ1-6; 12 bases match TRBD1. The J segment lost 5 bases and the V segment lost 5 bases, leaving 4 bases of the junction unmatched. CDR3 length: 16 amino acids. From germline, CDR1 is PRHDT and CDR2 FYEKMQ (reference sequence).

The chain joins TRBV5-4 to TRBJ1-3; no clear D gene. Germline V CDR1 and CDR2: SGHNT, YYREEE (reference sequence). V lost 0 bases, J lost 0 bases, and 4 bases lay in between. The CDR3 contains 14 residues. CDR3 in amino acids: CASSLDGSGNTIYF. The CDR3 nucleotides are TGTGCCAGCAGCTTGGATGGCTCTGGAAACACCATATATTTT.

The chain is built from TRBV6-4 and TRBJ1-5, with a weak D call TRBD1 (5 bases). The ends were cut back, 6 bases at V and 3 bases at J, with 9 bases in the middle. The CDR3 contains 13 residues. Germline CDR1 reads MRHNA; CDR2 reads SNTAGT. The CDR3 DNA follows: TGTGCCAGCAGCGAGGGGTCCAATCAGCCCCAGCATTTT. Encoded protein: CASSEGSNQPQHF.

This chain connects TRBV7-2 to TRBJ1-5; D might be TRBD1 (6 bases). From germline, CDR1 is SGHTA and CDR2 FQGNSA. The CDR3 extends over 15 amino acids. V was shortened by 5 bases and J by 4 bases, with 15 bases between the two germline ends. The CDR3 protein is CASSPEGGTNQPQHF. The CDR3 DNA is TGTGCCAGCAGCCCGGAGGGGGGCACAAATCAGCCCCAGCATTTT. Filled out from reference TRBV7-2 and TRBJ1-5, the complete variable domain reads GAGVSQSPSNKVTEKGKDVELRCDPISGHTALYWYRQSLGQGLEFLIYFQGNSAPDKSGLPSDRFSAERTGGSVSTLTIQRTQQEDSAVYLCASSPEGGTNQPQHFGDGTRLSIL.

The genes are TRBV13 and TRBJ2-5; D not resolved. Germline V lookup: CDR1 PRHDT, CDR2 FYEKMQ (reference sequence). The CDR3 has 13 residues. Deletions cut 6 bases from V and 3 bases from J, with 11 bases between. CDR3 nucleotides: TGTGCCAGCAGGGAGTCGCTCGAAGAGACCCAGTACTTC. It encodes CASRESLEETQYF.

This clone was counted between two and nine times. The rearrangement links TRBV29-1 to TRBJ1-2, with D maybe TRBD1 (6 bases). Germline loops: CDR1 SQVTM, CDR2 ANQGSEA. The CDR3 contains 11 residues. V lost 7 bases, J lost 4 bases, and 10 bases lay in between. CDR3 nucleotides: TGCAGCGCCCGGGACATCTATGGCTACACCTTC. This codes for CSARDIYGYTF.

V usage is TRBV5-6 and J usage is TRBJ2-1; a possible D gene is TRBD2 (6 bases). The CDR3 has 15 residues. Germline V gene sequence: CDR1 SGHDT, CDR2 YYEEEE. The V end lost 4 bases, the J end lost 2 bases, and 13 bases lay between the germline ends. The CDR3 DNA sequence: TGTGCCAGCAGCACGCGGGACGGACCCTACAATGAGCAGTTCTTC. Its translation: CASSTRDGPYNEQFF.

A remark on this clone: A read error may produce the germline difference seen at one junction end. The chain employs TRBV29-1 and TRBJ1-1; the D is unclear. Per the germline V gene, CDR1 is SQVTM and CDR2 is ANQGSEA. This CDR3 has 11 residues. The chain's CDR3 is CSVDGNSEAFF. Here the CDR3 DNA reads TGCAGCGTTGATGGGAACTCTGAAGCTTTCTTT.

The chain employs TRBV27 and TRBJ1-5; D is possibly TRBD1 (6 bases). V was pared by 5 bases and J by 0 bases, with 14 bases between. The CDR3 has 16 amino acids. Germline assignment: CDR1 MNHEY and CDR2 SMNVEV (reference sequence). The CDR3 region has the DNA TGTGCCAGCAGTCCGTCCCAGGGGCATAGCAATCAGCCCCAGCATTTT. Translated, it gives CASSPSQGHSNQPQHF.

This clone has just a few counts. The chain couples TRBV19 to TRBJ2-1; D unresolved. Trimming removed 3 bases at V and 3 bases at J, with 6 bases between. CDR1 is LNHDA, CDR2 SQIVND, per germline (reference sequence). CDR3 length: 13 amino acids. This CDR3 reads CASSITDYNEQFF. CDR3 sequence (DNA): TGTGCCAGTAGTATTACAGACTACAATGAGCAGTTCTTC.

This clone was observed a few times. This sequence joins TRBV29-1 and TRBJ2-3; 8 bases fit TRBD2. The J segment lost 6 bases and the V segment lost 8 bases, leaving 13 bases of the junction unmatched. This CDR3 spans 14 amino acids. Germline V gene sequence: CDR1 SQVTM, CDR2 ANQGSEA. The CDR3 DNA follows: TGCAGCCCCCAAGTCCCGGGGGGGTGTGATACGCAGTATTTT. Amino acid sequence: CSPQVPGGCDTQYF.

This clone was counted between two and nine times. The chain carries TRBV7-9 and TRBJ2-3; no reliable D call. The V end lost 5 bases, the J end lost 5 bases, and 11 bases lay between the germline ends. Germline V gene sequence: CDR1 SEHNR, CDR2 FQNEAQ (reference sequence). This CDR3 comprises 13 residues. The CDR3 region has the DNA TGTGCCAGCAGCGCCGGATGGGAAGATACGCAGTATTTT. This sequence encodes CASSAGWEDTQYF.

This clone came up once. CDR3 loop: CASSPGQAAGNTIYF. CDR3 DNA sequence: TGTGCCAGCAGCCCGGGGCAGGCGGCTGGAAACACCATATATTTT. The chain couples TRBV7-6 to TRBJ1-3; D may be TRBD1 (5 bases). V gave up 5 bases and J gave up 2 bases, with 13 bases separating them. CDR3 length: 15 amino acids. Germline-derived CDR1 and CDR2 are SGHVS and FNYEAQ.

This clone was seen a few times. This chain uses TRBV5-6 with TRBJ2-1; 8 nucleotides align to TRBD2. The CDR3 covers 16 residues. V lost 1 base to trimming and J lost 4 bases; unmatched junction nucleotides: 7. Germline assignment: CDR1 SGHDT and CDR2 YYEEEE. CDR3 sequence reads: CASSLFLRGAYNEQFF. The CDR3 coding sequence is TGTGCCAGCAGCTTGTTTTTGCGGGGGGCTTACAATGAGCAGTTCTTC.

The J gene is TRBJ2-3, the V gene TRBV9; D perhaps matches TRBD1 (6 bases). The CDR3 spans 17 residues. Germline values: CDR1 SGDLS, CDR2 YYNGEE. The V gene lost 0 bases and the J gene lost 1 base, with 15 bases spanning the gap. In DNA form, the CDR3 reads TGTGCCAGCAGCGTAGACCCCGCAGGGGCCGGCACAGATACGCAGTATTTT. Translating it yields CASSVDPAGAGTDTQYF. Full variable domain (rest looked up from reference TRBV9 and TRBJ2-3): DSGVTQTPKHLITATGQRVTLRCSPRSGDLSVYWYQQSLDQGLQFLIQYYNGEERAKGNILERFSAQQFPDLHSELNLSSLELGDSALYFCASSVDPAGAGTDTQYFGPGTRLTVL.

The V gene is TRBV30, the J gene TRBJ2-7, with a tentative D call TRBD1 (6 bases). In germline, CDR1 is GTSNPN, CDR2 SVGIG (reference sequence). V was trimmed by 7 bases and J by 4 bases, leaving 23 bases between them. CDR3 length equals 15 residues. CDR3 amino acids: CASTYHSGQSYEQYF. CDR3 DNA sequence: TGTGCCTCCACTTATCATTCCGGACAGTCTTACGAGCAGTACTTC.

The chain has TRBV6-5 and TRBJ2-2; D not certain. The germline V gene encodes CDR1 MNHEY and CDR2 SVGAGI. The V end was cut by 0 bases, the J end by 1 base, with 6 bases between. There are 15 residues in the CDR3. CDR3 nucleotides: TGTGCCAGCAGTTACTCGATCGGGAACACCGGGGAGCTGTTTTTT. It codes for CASSYSIGNTGELFF.

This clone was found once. The CDR3 is CACLDPDRGPSEAFF. The CDR3 DNA reads TGTGCCTGCCTAGACCCCGACAGGGGCCCAAGTGAAGCTTTCTTT. The rearrangement uses TRBV30 and TRBJ1-1; 8 bases line up with TRBD1. This CDR3 spans 15 amino acids. CDR1 is GTSNPN, CDR2 SVGIG, per germline (reference sequence). V shed 6 bases and J 7 bases; nucleotides not matched to a gene: 16.

As DNA, the CDR3 is TGTGCCTGGAGTACTGGGACAGGCGATAGCACAGATACGCAGTATTTT. The encoded protein is CAWSTGTGDSTDTQYF. This rearrangement joins TRBV30 to TRBJ2-3, with 8 bases identical to TRBD1. CDR1 and CDR2 (germline): GTSNPN, SVGIG (reference sequence). J lost 0 bases, V lost 2 bases, and 7 bases had no gene match. This CDR3 is built from 16 residues.

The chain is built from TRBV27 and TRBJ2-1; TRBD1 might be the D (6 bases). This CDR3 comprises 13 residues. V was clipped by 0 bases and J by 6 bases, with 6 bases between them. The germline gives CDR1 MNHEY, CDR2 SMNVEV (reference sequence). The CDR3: CASSLSGGNEQFF. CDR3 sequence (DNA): TGTGCCAGCAGTTTATCAGGGGGCAATGAGCAGTTCTTC.

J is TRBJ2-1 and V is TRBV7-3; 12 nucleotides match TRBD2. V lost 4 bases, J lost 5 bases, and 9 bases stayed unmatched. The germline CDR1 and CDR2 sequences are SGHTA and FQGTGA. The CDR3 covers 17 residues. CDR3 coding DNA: TGTGCCAGCAGCTCGACGGGACTAGCGGGCGAAGACAATGAGCAGTTCTTC. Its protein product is CASSSTGLAGEDNEQFF.

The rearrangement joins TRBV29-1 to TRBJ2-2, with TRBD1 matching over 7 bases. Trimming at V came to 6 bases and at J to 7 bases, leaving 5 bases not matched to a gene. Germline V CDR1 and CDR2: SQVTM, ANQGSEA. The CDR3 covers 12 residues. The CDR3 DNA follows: TGCAGCGTGACAGGGATCGGCGGGGAGCTGTTTTTT. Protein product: CSVTGIGGELFF.

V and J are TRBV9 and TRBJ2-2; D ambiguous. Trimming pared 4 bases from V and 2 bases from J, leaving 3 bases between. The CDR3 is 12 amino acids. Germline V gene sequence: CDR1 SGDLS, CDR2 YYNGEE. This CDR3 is CASSSNTGELFF. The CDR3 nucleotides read TGTGCCAGCAGCTCAAACACCGGGGAGCTGTTTTTT.

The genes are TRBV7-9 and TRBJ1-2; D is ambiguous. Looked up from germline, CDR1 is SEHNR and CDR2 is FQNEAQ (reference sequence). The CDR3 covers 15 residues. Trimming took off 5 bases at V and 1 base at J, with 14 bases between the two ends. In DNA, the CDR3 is TGTGCCAGCAGCCCCCCGGGCACCTATAACTATGGCTACACCTTC. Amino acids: CASSPPGTYNYGYTF.

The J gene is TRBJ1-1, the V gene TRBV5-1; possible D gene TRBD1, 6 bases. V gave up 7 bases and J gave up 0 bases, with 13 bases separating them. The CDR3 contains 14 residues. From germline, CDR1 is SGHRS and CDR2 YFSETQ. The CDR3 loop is CASRTEGMNTEAFF. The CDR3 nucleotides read TGCGCCAGCCGGACAGAGGGGATGAACACTGAAGCTTTCTTT. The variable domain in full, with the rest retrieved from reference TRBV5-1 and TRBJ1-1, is KAGVTQTPRYLIKTRGQQVTLSCSPISGHRSVSWYQQTPGQGLQFLFEYFSETQRNKGNFPGRFSGRQFSNSRSEMNVSTLELGDSALYLCASRTEGMNTEAFFGQGTRLTVV.

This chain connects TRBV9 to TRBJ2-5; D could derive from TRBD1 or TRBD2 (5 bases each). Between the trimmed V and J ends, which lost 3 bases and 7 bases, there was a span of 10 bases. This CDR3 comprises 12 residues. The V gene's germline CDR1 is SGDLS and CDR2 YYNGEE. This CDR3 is CASSGDGWTQYF. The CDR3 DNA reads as TGTGCCAGCAGCGGGGACGGTTGGACCCAGTACTTC.

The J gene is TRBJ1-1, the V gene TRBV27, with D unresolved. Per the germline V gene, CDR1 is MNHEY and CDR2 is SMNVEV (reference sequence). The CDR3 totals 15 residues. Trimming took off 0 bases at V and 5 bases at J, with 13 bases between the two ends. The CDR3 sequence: CASSLSRALRTEAFF. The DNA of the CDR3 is TGTGCCAGCAGTTTATCCCGGGCCCTGCGGACTGAAGCTTTCTTT.